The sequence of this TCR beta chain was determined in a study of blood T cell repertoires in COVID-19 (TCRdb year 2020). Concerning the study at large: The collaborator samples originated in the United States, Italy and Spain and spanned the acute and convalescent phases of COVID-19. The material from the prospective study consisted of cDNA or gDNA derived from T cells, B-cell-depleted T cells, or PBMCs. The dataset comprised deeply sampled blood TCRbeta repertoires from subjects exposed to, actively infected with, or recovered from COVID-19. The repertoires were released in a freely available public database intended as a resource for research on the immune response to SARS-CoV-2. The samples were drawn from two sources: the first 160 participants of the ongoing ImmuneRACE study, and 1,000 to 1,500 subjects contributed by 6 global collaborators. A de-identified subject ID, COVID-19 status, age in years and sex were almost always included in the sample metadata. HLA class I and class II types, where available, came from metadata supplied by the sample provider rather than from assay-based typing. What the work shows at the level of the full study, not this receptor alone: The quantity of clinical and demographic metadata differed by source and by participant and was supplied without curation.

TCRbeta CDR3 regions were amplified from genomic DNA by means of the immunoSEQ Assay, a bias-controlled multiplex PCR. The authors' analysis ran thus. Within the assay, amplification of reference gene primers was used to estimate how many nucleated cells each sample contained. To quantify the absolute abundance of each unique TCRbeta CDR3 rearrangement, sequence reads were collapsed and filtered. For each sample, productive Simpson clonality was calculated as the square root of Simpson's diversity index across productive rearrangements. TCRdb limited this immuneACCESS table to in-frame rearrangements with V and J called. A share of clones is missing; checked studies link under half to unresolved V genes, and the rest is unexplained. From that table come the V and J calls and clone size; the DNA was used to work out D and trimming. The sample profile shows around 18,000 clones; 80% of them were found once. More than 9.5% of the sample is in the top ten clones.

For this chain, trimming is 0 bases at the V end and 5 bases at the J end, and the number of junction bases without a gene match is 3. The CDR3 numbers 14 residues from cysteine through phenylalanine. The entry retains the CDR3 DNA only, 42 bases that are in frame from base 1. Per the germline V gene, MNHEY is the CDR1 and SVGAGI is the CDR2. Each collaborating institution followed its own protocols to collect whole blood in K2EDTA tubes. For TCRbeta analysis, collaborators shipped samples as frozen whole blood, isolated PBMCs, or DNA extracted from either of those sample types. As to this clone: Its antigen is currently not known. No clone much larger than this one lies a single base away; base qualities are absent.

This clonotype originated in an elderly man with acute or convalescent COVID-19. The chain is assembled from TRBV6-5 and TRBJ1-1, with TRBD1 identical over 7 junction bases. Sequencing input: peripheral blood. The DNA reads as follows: TGTGCCAGCAGTTACTCGAACAGGGGTACTGAAGCTTTCTTT. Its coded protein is CASSYSNRGTEAFF.